Shown below are 13 T cell receptor beta chains from a single sample sequenced in a study of blood T cell repertoires in COVID-19. Profiling relied on immunoSEQ multiplex PCR, and the TCRdb table lists in-frame clones only, not all of them. The data hold 430,000 or so clones, with more than 75% observed a single time. The sequencing input was PBMCs or T cells enriched from blood (not recorded which). The receptors stem from a woman between 35 and 50 years old who had recovered from COVID-19.

This clone was seen a single time. V gene TRBV29-1 combines with J gene TRBJ2-3, with TRBD1 matching over 8 bases. J was trimmed by 1 base and V by 5 bases; bases with no gene match: 5. Germline CDR1 reads SQVTM; CDR2 reads ANQGSEA. The CDR3 spans 14 residues. This CDR3 is CSVIRQGRTDTQYF. CDR3 nucleotides: TGCAGCGTTATTAGACAGGGGCGCACAGATACGCAGTATTTT.

V usage is TRBV7-8 and J usage is TRBJ1-6, with D perhaps matching TRBD1 (5 bases). Germline V gene sequence: CDR1 SGHVS, CDR2 FQNEAQ. Deletions cut 0 bases from V and 9 bases from J, with 12 bases between. This CDR3 contains 15 residues. The CDR3 protein is CASSLAKVRGSPLHF. The CDR3 DNA is TGTGCCAGCAGCTTAGCGAAGGTTAGGGGTTCACCCCTCCACTTT.

This chain connects TRBV18 to TRBJ2-3, with 8 bases identical to TRBD1. Losses at the gene ends were 3 bases for V and 3 bases for J; bases not matched to a gene: 8. There are 16 residues in the CDR3. In germline, CDR1 is KGHSH, CDR2 LQKENI. CDR3: CASSPLPGQGTDTQYF. The CDR3 DNA reads TGTGCCAGCTCACCCCTCCCCGGACAGGGAACAGATACGCAGTATTTT.

This clone was picked up one time. J is TRBJ2-7 and V is TRBV11-2, with TRBD2 identical over 9 bases. CDR1 is SGHAT, CDR2 FQNNGV, per germline. J lost 5 bases, V lost 4 bases, and 9 bases had no gene match. This CDR3 contains 15 residues. The chain's CDR3 is CASSSEGTSFHEQYF. CDR3 nucleotide sequence: TGTGCCAGCAGCTCGGAGGGGACTAGCTTCCACGAGCAGTACTTC.

About this clone: A junction end diverges from the germline sequence, so it may reflect a read error. CDR3 nucleotides: TGTGCCAGCAGCTTAGCTAGCGGGCCGCAGTTC. As protein: CASSLASGPQF. This sequence joins TRBV11-2 and TRBJ2-4; the match to TRBD2 covers 8 bases. This CDR3 contains 11 residues. The germline gives CDR1 SGHAT, CDR2 FQNNGV.

The rearrangement uses TRBV12-3 or TRBV12-4 and TRBJ1-1; D unresolved. V lost 5 bases to trimming and J lost 1 base, with 8 bases between them. This CDR3 has 13 amino acids. The CDR3: CASSPMRNTEAFF. The CDR3 nucleotides are TGTGCCAGCAGTCCGATGCGGAACACTGAAGCTTTCTTT.

This clone has a handful of counts. The chain joins TRBV18 to TRBJ2-6, with 9 bases aligning to TRBD1. V gave up 2 bases and J gave up 2 bases; unmatched junction bases: 10. CDR1 and CDR2 from the germline V gene are KGHSH and LQKENI. The CDR3 contains 19 residues. In DNA, the CDR3 is TGTGCCAGCTCACCAGGGATCCGGGACAGGGTCACTGGGGCCAACGTCCTGACTTTC. Its translation: CASSPGIRDRVTGANVLTF.

The chain carries TRBV5-6 and TRBJ1-2, with D possibly matching TRBD1 (5 bases). Germline V gene lookup returns CDR1 SGHDT and CDR2 YYEEEE. Trimming pared 0 bases from V and 4 bases from J, leaving 13 bases between. The CDR3 spans 15 residues. The CDR3 nucleotides are TGTGCCAGCAGCTTGGCCTGGGGGGACGGCTATGGCTACACCTTC. The encoded protein is CASSLAWGDGYGYTF. The whole variable domain, filled in from reference TRBV5-6 and TRBJ1-2, reads DAGVTQSPTHLIKTRGQQVTLRCSPKSGHDTVSWYQQALGQGPQFIFQYYEEEERQRGNFPDRFSGHQFPNYSSELNVNALLLGDSALYLCASSLAWGDGYGYTFGSGTRLTVV.

This clone has just one count. V is TRBV7-2 and J is TRBJ2-1; 12 bases align to TRBD2. Trimming at V came to 2 bases and at J to 4 bases, leaving 6 bases not matched to a gene. Germline V gene sequence: CDR1 SGHTA, CDR2 FQGNSA. This CDR3 region has 17 residues. DNA for the CDR3: TGTGCCAGCAGCTTACCGAGGGGACTAGCGGGTTACAATGAGCAGTTCTTC. Amino acid sequence: CASSLPRGLAGYNEQFF.

This sequence joins TRBV5-1 and TRBJ2-2, with D possibly being TRBD2 (6 bases). There are 13 residues in the CDR3. Germline CDR1 reads SGHRS; CDR2 reads YFSETQ. V dropped 5 bases and J dropped 7 bases, with 12 bases sitting between them. In DNA form, the CDR3 reads TGCGCCAGCAGATGGGGGGATGGCGGGGAGCTGTTTTTT. It yields the protein CASRWGDGGELFF.

The chain couples TRBV5-8 to TRBJ1-2; D remains ambiguous. The V gene's germline CDR1 is SGHTS and CDR2 YDEGEE. V was pared by 4 bases and J by 2 bases, with 9 bases between. This CDR3 has 13 amino acids. CDR3 region: CASSAGINYGYTF. The CDR3 coding sequence is TGTGCCAGCAGCGCCGGGATAAACTATGGCTACACCTTC.

J is TRBJ1-5 and V is TRBV3-1 (or the pseudogene TRBV3-2); D is possibly TRBD1 (5 bases). Germline assignment: CDR1 LGHDT and CDR2 YNNKEL (reference sequence). V shed 0 bases and J shed 3 bases, with 12 bases lying between them. The CDR3 has 16 residues. Here the CDR3 DNA reads TGTGCCAGCAGCCAAGATGGGGGAGGGAACAATCAGCCCCAGCATTTT. It yields the protein CASSQDGGGNNQPQHF.

The chain recombines TRBV9 with TRBJ2-2; 9 bases are shared with TRBD2. The CDR3 contains 15 residues. Trimming took 4 bases from V and 8 from J; bases not matched to a gene: 9. Looked up from germline, CDR1 is SGDLS and CDR2 is YYNGEE. The CDR3 nucleotides are TGTGCCAGCAGCCCCGGTAGCGGGAGTGAGGGGGAGCTGTTTTTT. This translates into CASSPGSGSEGELFF.